Each of the 17 T cell receptor beta chains below was sequenced from the same sample in a study of blood T cell repertoires in COVID-19. The method was immunoSEQ multiplex PCR; TCRdb's version includes in-frame clones alone and lacks a portion of them. The profile shows 150,000 to 200,000 clones, about 89% of them singletons. Sequencing was done on a sample of PBMCs or T cells enriched from blood (not recorded which). These receptors came from a woman aged 18-29 years who had recovered from COVID-19.

The rearrangement links TRBV19 to TRBJ2-5, with 11 bases fitting TRBD1. Losses at the gene ends were 3 bases for V and 5 bases for J; bases not matched to a gene: 8. From germline, CDR1 is LNHDA and CDR2 SQIVND (reference sequence). CDR3 length equals 16 residues. CDR3 amino acids: CASSILGTGGPETQYF. The CDR3, as DNA: TGTGCCAGTAGTATTCTCGGGACAGGGGGTCCGGAGACCCAGTACTTC.

This chain uses TRBV7-6 with TRBJ1-4; possibly TRBD1 for D (5 bases). CDR3 length: 13 amino acids. The V and J ends lost 8 bases and 8 bases respectively, with 15 bases between them. Germline CDR1 and CDR2: SGHVS and FNYEAQ. The CDR3 loop reads CASRGLGNEKLFF. The CDR3, as DNA: TGTGCCAGCCGGGGGTTAGGAAACGAAAAACTGTTTTTT.

The gene calls are TRBV13 and TRBJ2-7; D unclear. The CDR3 length is 15 residues. Germline lookup yields CDR1 PRHDT and CDR2 FYEKMQ (reference sequence). V was shortened by 5 bases and J by 0 bases, with 14 bases between the two germline ends. The CDR3 sequence: CASSLAAPGSYEQYF. Written as DNA, the CDR3 is TGTGCCAGCAGCCTGGCGGCCCCCGGCTCCTACGAGCAGTACTTC.

For this clone: At one boundary the junction diverges from the germline segment, which might be a read error. The CDR3 loop reads CASSPTGITSEKLFF. The CDR3 nucleotides are TGCGCCAGCAGCCCCACAGGGATTACTAGTGAAAAACTGTTTTTT. The rearrangement links TRBV5-1 to TRBJ1-4; weak D call: TRBD1 (6 bases). Germline V gene sequence: CDR1 SGHRS, CDR2 YFSETQ. The CDR3 runs 15 residues.

This clone came up a few times. This rearrangement joins TRBV27 to TRBJ2-7; weak D call: TRBD1 (6 bases). Between the trimmed V and J ends, which lost 2 bases and 6 bases, there was a span of 11 bases. Germline-derived CDR1 and CDR2 are MNHEY and SMNVEV (reference sequence). The CDR3 extends over 13 amino acids. CDR3 residues: CASSLASGAEQYF. DNA for the CDR3: TGTGCCAGCAGTTTAGCCTCAGGGGCCGAGCAGTACTTC.

CDR3 in amino acids: CASSIVGQNTEAFF. CDR3 DNA: TGTGCCAGTAGTATAGTTGGACAGAACACTGAAGCTTTCTTT. V usage is TRBV19 and J usage is TRBJ1-1, with D possibly being TRBD1 (5 bases). The CDR3 contains 14 residues. V was trimmed by 1 base and J by 1 base, leaving 7 bases between them. Germline-derived CDR1 and CDR2 are LNHDA and SQIVND (reference sequence).

The chain carries TRBV18 and TRBJ2-3; tentative D call: TRBD1 (6 bases). The V end lost 6 bases, the J end lost 1 base, and 20 bases lay between the germline ends. The CDR3 has 17 amino acids. CDR1 is KGHSH, CDR2 LQKENI, per germline. CDR3 sequence reads: CASSLGRTAWGTDTQYF. In DNA form, the CDR3 reads TGTGCCAGCTCCCTTGGGCGGACAGCTTGGGGCACAGATACGCAGTATTTT.

V gene TRBV5-4 combines with J gene TRBJ2-3; 7 bases agree with TRBD2. V lost 0 bases and J lost 0; bases outside the gene matches: 7. From germline, CDR1 is SGHNT and CDR2 YYREEE (reference sequence). The CDR3 length is 17 residues. The CDR3 nucleotides read TGTGCCAGCAGCTTGGGGGAGGGCGATTATAGCACAGATACGCAGTATTTT. Translating gives CASSLGEGDYSTDTQYF.

Notes on this clone: The same CDR3 arises from other DNA sequences in this sample as well. J is TRBJ1-1 and V is TRBV5-1; D is perhaps TRBD1 (5 bases). The CDR3 runs to 13 residues. Trimming removed 4 bases from V and 1 base from J, with 8 bases in between. Germline V gives CDR1 SGHRS, CDR2 YFSETQ. In DNA form, the CDR3 reads TGCGCCAGCAGCCGCGGGGGGAACACTGAAGCTTTCTTT. It is translated as CASSRGGNTEAFF.

V and J are TRBV5-1 and TRBJ2-7; 10 bases line up with TRBD1. Germline V gene sequence: CDR1 SGHRS, CDR2 YFSETQ. Germline trimming cut 4 bases from V and 6 bases from J; bases unmatched to any gene: 7. The CDR3 covers 14 residues. The CDR3 loop is CASSGGTGDGEQYF. The CDR3 nucleotides read TGCGCCAGCAGCGGTGGGACAGGGGATGGCGAGCAGTACTTC.

The chain links TRBV28 to TRBJ1-1; perhaps TRBD1 as D (5 bases). The CDR3 spans 15 residues. The V and J ends lost 5 bases and 0 bases respectively, with 13 bases between them. CDR1 MDHEN and CDR2 SYDVKM come from the germline V gene. As DNA, the CDR3 is TGTGCCAGCAGTGCCTTTACAGGATTGAACACTGAAGCTTTCTTT. It translates to CASSAFTGLNTEAFF. Based on the CDR3 plus reference TRBV28 and TRBJ1-1, the full variable domain is DVKVTQSSRYLVKRTGEKVFLECVQDMDHENMFWYRQDPGLGLRLIYFSYDVKMKEKGDIPEGYSVSREKKERFSLILESASTNQTSMYLCASSAFTGLNTEAFFGQGTRLTVV.

The V call is TRBV23-1, the J call TRBJ2-7, with D possibly matching TRBD1 (6 bases). TRBV23-1 counts as an open reading frame of uncertain function. The CDR3 loop spans 14 amino acids. The germline V and J ends were trimmed by 7 bases and 1 base, with 14 bases remaining between them. The CDR3 loop reads CASITGQPSYEQYF. CDR3 nucleotide sequence: TGCGCCAGCATAACTGGACAGCCTTCCTACGAGCAGTACTTC.

V and J are TRBV4-1 and TRBJ1-6; 8 bases are shared with TRBD1. V was pared by 4 bases and J by 10 bases, with 9 bases of the junction left unmatched. Germline V lookup: CDR1 MGHRA, CDR2 YSYEKL. This CDR3 contains 15 residues. The CDR3: CASSPSTGEISPLHF. CDR3 bases: TGCGCCAGCAGCCCATCGACAGGGGAAATATCACCCCTCCACTTT.

J is TRBJ1-6 and V is TRBV19, with a possible D match to TRBD1 (6 bases). Between the trimmed V and J ends, which lost 6 bases and 9 bases, there was a span of 24 bases. The CDR3 length is 17 residues. Per germline, CDR1 LNHDA and CDR2 SQIVND (reference sequence). The CDR3 bases are TGTGCCAGTAGCCTCCCGGCCACAGGGACCTCAGGTTCACCCCTCCACTTT. Its translation is CASSLPATGTSGSPLHF.

The CDR3 loop is CASSDSGSKQYF. CDR3 coding DNA: TGTGCCAGCAGTGACAGCGGATCTAAGCAGTACTTC. The rearrangement uses TRBV2 and TRBJ2-7, with D tentatively TRBD2 (5 bases). The CDR3 has 12 residues. The germline gives CDR1 SNHLY, CDR2 FYNNEI. The V and J ends lost 3 bases and 8 bases respectively, with 11 bases between them.

The chain links TRBV12-3 or TRBV12-4 to TRBJ1-2; D ambiguous. Trimming left V 5 bases short and J 5 bases short, with 12 bases between. The CDR3 is made up of 13 amino acids. The CDR3 nucleotides read TGTGCCAGCAGTGTACCGGGAACTTATGGCTACACCTTC. Translating gives CASSVPGTYGYTF.

V usage is TRBV11-2 and J usage is TRBJ2-7; D perhaps matches TRBD1 (6 bases). The CDR3 contains 17 residues. V was trimmed by 1 base and J by 1 base, leaving 17 bases between them. Germline V lookup: CDR1 SGHAT, CDR2 FQNNGV. CDR3 bases: TGTGCCAGCAGCTTAGGGGACACGATGAAGATATCCTACGAGCAGTACTTC. Amino acid sequence: CASSLGDTMKISYEQYF.